The sequence of this T cell receptor beta chain was determined in a study of T-cell reconstitution after alpha-beta-depleted transplantation in children. Study-level results: For some patients, TCRbeta diversity was high at day 60 because of recipient T cells and thymic progenitors that survived. Fresh T-cell production supplied most of the T-cell counts and diversity seen one year after transplant.

Molecular barcoding with unique molecular identifiers was used for the TCRbeta library. TCRdb reprocessed the PCR reads via MiXCR and lists one record per CDR3 protein. This table has 700,000 or so distinct CDR3 sequences, around 14% appearing once. CDR1 and CDR2 (germline): MGHRA, YSYEKL. The CDR3 is 17 residues long. V lost 5 bases, J lost 0 bases, and 20 bases lay in between. As to this clonotype: The antigen remains unidentified.

V gene TRBV4-1 combines with J gene TRBJ2-7; D remains unclear. The material was PBMCs, obtained before TCRalphabeta/CD19-depleted stem cell transplant. The sequence was collected from a girl aged 2 to 10 with congenital amegakaryocytic thrombocytopenia, due to receive a stem cell transplant. CDR3 bases: TGCGCCAGCAGCTTCCGGTTCGGACGAGCGAACTCCTACGAGCAGTACTTC. Translation: CASSFRFGRANSYEQYF.